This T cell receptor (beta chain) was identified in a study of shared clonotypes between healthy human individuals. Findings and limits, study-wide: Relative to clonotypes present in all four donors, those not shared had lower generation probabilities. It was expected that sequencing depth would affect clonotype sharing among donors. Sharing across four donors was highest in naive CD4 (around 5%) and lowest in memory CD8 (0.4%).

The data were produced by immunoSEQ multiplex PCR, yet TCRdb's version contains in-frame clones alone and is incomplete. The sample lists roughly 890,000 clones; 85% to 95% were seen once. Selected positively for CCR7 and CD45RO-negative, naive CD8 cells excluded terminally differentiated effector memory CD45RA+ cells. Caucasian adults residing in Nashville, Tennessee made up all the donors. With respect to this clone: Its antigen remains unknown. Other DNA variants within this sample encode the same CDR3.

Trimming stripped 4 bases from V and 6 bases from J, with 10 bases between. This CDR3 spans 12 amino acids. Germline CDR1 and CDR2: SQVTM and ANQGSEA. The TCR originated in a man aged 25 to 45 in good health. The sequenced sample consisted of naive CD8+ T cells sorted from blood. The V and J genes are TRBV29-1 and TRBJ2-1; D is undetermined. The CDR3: CSVVASGNEQFF. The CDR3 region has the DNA TGCAGCGTTGTTGCGTCCGGCAATGAGCAGTTCTTC.